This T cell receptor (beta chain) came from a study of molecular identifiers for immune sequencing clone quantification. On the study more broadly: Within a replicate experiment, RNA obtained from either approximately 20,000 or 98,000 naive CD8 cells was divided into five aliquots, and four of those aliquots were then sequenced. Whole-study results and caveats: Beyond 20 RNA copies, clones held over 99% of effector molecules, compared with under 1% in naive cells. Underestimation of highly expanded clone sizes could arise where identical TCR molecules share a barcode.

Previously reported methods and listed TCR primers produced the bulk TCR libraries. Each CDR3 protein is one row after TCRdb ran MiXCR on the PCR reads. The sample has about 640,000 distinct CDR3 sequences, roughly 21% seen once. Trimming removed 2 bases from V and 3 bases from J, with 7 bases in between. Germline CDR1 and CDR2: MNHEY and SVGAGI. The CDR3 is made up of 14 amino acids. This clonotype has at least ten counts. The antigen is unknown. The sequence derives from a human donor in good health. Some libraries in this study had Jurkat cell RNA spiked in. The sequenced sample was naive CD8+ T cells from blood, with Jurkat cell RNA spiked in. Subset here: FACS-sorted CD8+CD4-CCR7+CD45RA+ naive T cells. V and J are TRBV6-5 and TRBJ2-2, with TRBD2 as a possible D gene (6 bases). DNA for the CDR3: TGTGCCAGCAGTTACGGGACTTACACCGGGGAGCTGTTTTTT. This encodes CASSYGTYTGELFF.